The rows below give T cell receptor beta chains drawn from one sample of a study of cytomegalovirus exposure and HLA in healthy donors. Repertoires were generated with immunoSEQ multiplex PCR, while TCRdb's copy carries only in-frame clones and drops some. The sample yields approximately 150,000 clones, more than 60% seen once. The sequenced sample consisted of PBMCs. The source of these receptors is a female donor in good health and CMV-seronegative. Both conserved end residues are part of each CDR3. The D gene is left open where the match is weak. Only part of the rows carry a size: once, few, many, or a class if the clone is expanded.

j_call: TRBJ1-1; v_call: TRBV9; clone_size: .; d_call: TRBD1; cdr3_nt: TGTGCCAGCAGCACACAGGGGGGAGGAAGCACTGAAGCTTTCTTT; cdr3_aa: CASSTQGGGSTEAFF
j_call: TRBJ2-7; v_call: TRBV18; clone_size: .; d_call: TRBD1; cdr3_nt: TGTGCCAGCTCACCTGTGGGGACAGGGTCCTACGAGCAGTACTTC; cdr3_aa: CASSPVGTGSYEQYF
j_call: TRBJ1-2; v_call: TRBV6-1; clone_size: few; d_call: .; cdr3_nt: TGTGCCAGCAGTGCCCTCACAGAACCCTATGGCTACACCTTC; cdr3_aa: CASSALTEPYGYTF
j_call: TRBJ1-2; v_call: TRBV5-1; clone_size: .; d_call: .; cdr3_nt: TGCGCCAGCAGCTTGTCGGGTAGTCTGGACTATGGCTACACCTTC; cdr3_aa: CASSLSGSLDYGYTF
j_call: TRBJ1-2; v_call: TRBV7-9; clone_size: .; d_call: .; cdr3_nt: TGTGCCAGCAGCTTAGGACAGGACCGAGGCTATGGCTACACCTTC; cdr3_aa: CASSLGQDRGYGYTF
j_call: TRBJ2-2; v_call: TRBV2; clone_size: .; d_call: TRBD2; cdr3_nt: TGTGCCAGCAGCGGACTAGCGGGACCGGGGACCGGGGAGCTGTTTTTT; cdr3_aa: CASSGLAGPGTGELFF
j_call: TRBJ2-2; v_call: TRBV10-2; clone_size: once; d_call: TRBD2; cdr3_nt: TGCGCCAGCAGTGAGTCGTTACTAGCGGGGCGAAAGAACACCGGGGAGCTGTTTTTT; cdr3_aa: CASSESLLAGRKNTGELFF
j_call: TRBJ2-7; v_call: TRBV6-5; clone_size: .; d_call: .; cdr3_nt: TGTGCCAGCAGCCCCTCGACAGTGAACTCCTACGAGCAGTACTTC; cdr3_aa: CASSPSTVNSYEQYF
j_call: TRBJ1-1; v_call: TRBV27; clone_size: .; d_call: .; cdr3_nt: TGTGCCAGCCAGGTGGCCAAGGGGGTGTCCTTAGCTTTCTTT; cdr3_aa: CASQVAKGVSLAFF
j_call: TRBJ1-1; v_call: TRBV5-1; clone_size: .; d_call: .; cdr3_nt: TGCGCCAGCAGCTTAACCACAGGGAACACTGAAGCTTTCTTT; cdr3_aa: CASSLTTGNTEAFF
j_call: TRBJ1-2; v_call: TRBV27; clone_size: once; d_call: .; cdr3_nt: TGTGCCAGCAGCTACAACCAGGGATCGGCCTATGGCTACACCTTC; cdr3_aa: CASSYNQGSAYGYTF
j_call: TRBJ2-1; v_call: TRBV25-1; clone_size: .; d_call: TRBD2; cdr3_nt: TGTGCCAGCAGCCTAGCGGGCCTCTACAATGAGCAGTTCTTC; cdr3_aa: CASSLAGLYNEQFF
j_call: TRBJ1-2; v_call: TRBV9; clone_size: .; d_call: TRBD1; cdr3_nt: TGTGCCAGCAGCTTGGACAGGGACTATGGCTACACCTTC; cdr3_aa: CASSLDRDYGYTF
j_call: TRBJ1-4; v_call: TRBV15; clone_size: .; d_call: TRBD1; cdr3_nt: TGTGCCACCAGCAGAGAGGCAGGGACAGTTGAAAAACTGTTTTTT; cdr3_aa: CATSREAGTVEKLFF
j_call: TRBJ2-2; v_call: TRBV27; clone_size: .; d_call: TRBD1; cdr3_nt: TGTGCCAGCAGTACGGACAGGAAGAACACCGGGGAGCTGTTTTTT; cdr3_aa: CASSTDRKNTGELFF
j_call: TRBJ1-1; v_call: TRBV28; clone_size: .; d_call: .; cdr3_nt: TGTGCCAGCAGTCTCCGAGGGGGAGGGGGACCTGAAGCTTTCTTT; cdr3_aa: CASSLRGGGGPEAFF
j_call: TRBJ2-5; v_call: TRBV7-7; clone_size: few; d_call: .; cdr3_nt: TGTGCTAGCAGTCCGGTTAACAGACGAGAGACCCAGTACTTC; cdr3_aa: CASSPVNRRETQYF
j_call: TRBJ2-1; v_call: TRBV7-7; clone_size: .; d_call: TRBD1; cdr3_nt: TGTGCTAGCAGCCCTGACAGGGCCTACAATGAGCAGTTCTTC; cdr3_aa: CASSPDRAYNEQFF
j_call: TRBJ1-2; v_call: TRBV7-9; clone_size: .; d_call: .; cdr3_nt: TGTGCCAGCAGTCGAGCGGGGGAAAGGTTCTATGGCTACACCTTC; cdr3_aa: CASSRAGERFYGYTF
j_call: TRBJ2-5; v_call: TRBV28; clone_size: .; d_call: .; cdr3_nt: TGTGCCAGCAGCCGACAGACGGAGACCCAGTACTTC; cdr3_aa: CASSRQTETQYF
j_call: TRBJ2-1; v_call: TRBV19; clone_size: .; d_call: TRBD2; cdr3_nt: TGTGCCAGTAGCCTAGCGGGAGTAGGCTACAATGAGCAGTTCTTC; cdr3_aa: CASSLAGVGYNEQFF
j_call: TRBJ2-5; v_call: TRBV2; clone_size: .; d_call: .; cdr3_nt: TGTGCCAGCAGTGAAGCTAAGGGCCCAGGCGCGGACAAGCAGTACTTC; cdr3_aa: CASSEAKGPGADKQYF